This TCR beta chain was identified during a study of T-cell reconstitution after alpha-beta-depleted transplantation in children. Study findings and constraints: Most T-cell counts and diversity one year after the transplant came from T cells that were newly produced. Several hundred expanded graft clones reportedly gave rise to the alpha-beta T cells present about two months after transplant.

Unique molecular identifiers were incorporated when the TCRbeta library was constructed. TCRdb re-called the PCR reads with MiXCR, one entry per CDR3 protein. The sample has fewer than 250,000 distinct CDR3 sequences; approximately 17% are singletons. This clonotype came up a few times. Its antigen is as yet unknown. Trimming took off 0 bases at V and 0 bases at J, with 12 bases between the two ends. In germline, CDR1 is DFQATT, CDR2 SNEGSKA (reference sequence). The CDR3 consists of 16 residues. The TCR was taken from a male patient between 2 and 10 years old who had a stem cell transplant for acute lymphoblastic leukemia, so the T cells may come from the graft donor. The source was PBMCs, mostly from graft donor cells, collected 360 days after TCRalphabeta/CD19-depleted stem cell transplant. This chain joins TRBV20-1 and TRBJ1-5; D is unresolved. The CDR3 sequence: CSARDAGESSNQPQHF. The CDR3 DNA sequence: TGCAGTGCTAGAGATGCCGGGGAAAGTAGCAATCAGCCCCAGCATTTT.